These 19 T cell receptor beta chains share one sample of origin, sequenced in a study of beta chain features in type 1 diabetes. Sequenced material consisted of expressed TCRB transcripts (all of the isolated RNA was reverse transcribed). The protocol was immunoSEQ multiplex PCR, while the TCRdb copy is restricted to in-frame clones and leaves out a portion. Among a few hundred thousand clones listed, around 16% were seen once. The specimen was naive CD4+ T cells from blood. The source is a woman younger than 30 in good health.

This clone was observed a few times. V and J are TRBV25-1 and TRBJ1-1; the D gene is possibly TRBD1 (5 bases). The CDR3 loop spans 13 amino acids. Germline V gene lookup returns CDR1 MGHDK and CDR2 SYGVNS. Deletions cut 8 bases from V and 0 bases from J, with 10 bases between. In DNA, the CDR3 is TGTGCCAGCGCGGGGACGGTGAACACTGAAGCTTTCTTT. Its protein product is CASAGTVNTEAFF.

This clone was detected only a few times. The rearrangement joins TRBV7-9 to TRBJ1-1, with 7 bases that match TRBD1. Trimming cost V 5 bases and J 7 bases; bases outside gene matches: 7. Germline V gives CDR1 SEHNR, CDR2 FQNEAQ (reference sequence). There are 13 residues in the CDR3. The CDR3 region has the DNA TGTGCCAGCAGCCCCCTTCAGGGGGGTGAAGCTTTCTTT. Its protein is CASSPLQGGEAFF.

V is TRBV12-5 and J is TRBJ2-1; 10 nucleotides line up with TRBD2. CDR1 is LGHNT, CDR2 FRNRAP, per germline. This CDR3 has 15 amino acids. V shed 7 bases and J 5 bases; nucleotides not matched to a gene: 8. In DNA form, the CDR3 reads TGTGCTAGTGCCCGAGAGCTAGCGGGAGACAATGAGCAGTTCTTC. As protein: CASARELAGDNEQFF.

The V gene is TRBV2, the J gene TRBJ1-5, with a tentative D call TRBD1 (5 bases). The CDR3 runs 14 residues. CDR1 and CDR2 from the germline V gene are SNHLY and FYNNEI. V lost 8 bases and J 0 bases, leaving 11 bases between the germline ends. For the CDR3, the DNA is TGTGCCAGCTTGGGGGGTTATAGCAATCAGCCCCAGCATTTT. Amino acid sequence: CASLGGYSNQPQHF.

The chain employs TRBV28 and TRBJ2-4; 10 nucleotides align to TRBD1. This CDR3 has 15 residues. V shed 8 bases, J shed 3 bases, and the junction held 7 bases outside the gene matches. CDR1 and CDR2 from the germline V gene are MDHEN and SYDVKM. As DNA, the CDR3 is TGTGCCAGCGGGGACAGGGGTCCAGGCAAAAACATTCAGTACTTC. Its translation: CASGDRGPGKNIQYF.

Comment on this clone: Different DNA sequences within this sample yield the same CDR3. The rearrangement links TRBV30 to TRBJ1-3; tentatively, D is TRBD1 (5 bases). The CDR3 consists of 12 residues. Germline lookup yields CDR1 GTSNPN and CDR2 SVGIG (reference sequence). V dropped 5 bases and J dropped 4 bases, with 9 bases sitting between them. As DNA, the CDR3 is TGTGCCTGGCGCGGGGGAGGAAACACCATATATTTT. Translated: CAWRGGGNTIYF.

V is TRBV11-2 and J is TRBJ2-5; 9 bases fit TRBD1. Germline V gives CDR1 SGHAT, CDR2 FQNNGV. After removal of 6 bases from V and 1 base from J, the junction contained 3 bases not matched to a gene. The CDR3 extends over 14 amino acids. This CDR3 reads CASSWDRVQETQYF. In nucleotides, the CDR3 is TGTGCCAGCAGTTGGGACAGGGTCCAAGAGACCCAGTACTTC.

The gene calls are TRBV25-1 and TRBJ1-2; the D gene is possibly TRBD1 (5 bases). Germline assignment: CDR1 MGHDK and CDR2 SYGVNS. Trimming took 1 base from V and 4 from J, leaving 16 bases between them. The CDR3 runs to 16 residues. The CDR3 reads CASSELGGGESYGYTF. CDR3 nucleotides: TGTGCCAGCAGTGAATTAGGTGGGGGGGAGAGCTATGGCTACACCTTC.

V gene TRBV29-1 combines with J gene TRBJ2-2, with a possible D match to TRBD1 (5 bases). This CDR3 has 14 amino acids. V was cut by 6 bases and J by 1 base, with 12 bases left in between. Looked up from germline, CDR1 is SQVTM and CDR2 is ANQGSEA. Written as DNA, the CDR3 is TGCAGCGTGGGGATTACAGGGAACACCGGGGAGCTGTTTTTT. Its translation: CSVGITGNTGELFF.

This clone has just a few counts. The CDR3 reads CASSDISGRHQPQHF. CDR3 nucleotide sequence: TGTGCCAGCAGTGATATCAGCGGTCGCCATCAGCCCCAGCATTTT. V gene TRBV2 combines with J gene TRBJ1-5; unclear D gene. The V gene lost 3 bases and the J gene lost 5 bases, with 14 bases spanning the gap. CDR1 and CDR2 from the germline V gene are SNHLY and FYNNEI. The CDR3 consists of 15 residues.

The chain has TRBV5-1 and TRBJ2-3; 7 nucleotides agree with TRBD2. With V trimmed by 0 bases and J by 2 bases, 6 bases remained unmatched. This CDR3 region has 16 residues. CDR1 and CDR2 (germline): SGHRS, YFSETQ. CDR3 DNA sequence: TGCGCCAGCAGCTTGGGGCGGGGGATCGACACAGATACGCAGTATTTT. Its protein product is CASSLGRGIDTDTQYF.

This clone was seen just once. This sequence joins TRBV29-1 and TRBJ2-1; 8 positions agree with TRBD2. The CDR3 runs 13 residues. V trimming: 4 bases; J trimming: 4 bases; junction bases outside the gene matches: 3. Germline V gives CDR1 SQVTM, CDR2 ANQGSEA. The CDR3 here is CSVVSGSYNEQFF. CDR3 nucleotide sequence: TGCAGCGTTGTAAGCGGGAGTTACAATGAGCAGTTCTTC.

This chain connects TRBV14 to TRBJ1-2; 10 positions agree with TRBD1. Germline CDR1 reads SGHDN; CDR2 reads FVKESK. The CDR3 is made up of 16 amino acids. J gave up 8 bases and V 1 base, and 10 bases lay outside the gene matches. The CDR3 loop is CASSQGPGTGVGGYTF. The CDR3 DNA is TGTGCCAGCAGCCAAGGACCCGGGACAGGGGTAGGAGGCTACACCTTC.

V and J are TRBV28 and TRBJ2-1, with 11 bases matching TRBD2. The CDR3 totals 15 residues. Trimming cost V 6 bases and J 8 bases; bases outside gene matches: 9. Per germline, CDR1 MDHEN and CDR2 SYDVKM. The DNA for the CDR3 is TGTGCCAGCAGCCAGGCCACTAGCGGGAGCGATGAGCAGTTCTTC. Residues: CASSQATSGSDEQFF.

This clone occurred a few times. CDR3 loop: CASSRGGNNEQFF. The DNA for the CDR3 is TGCGCCAGCAGCCGCGGCGGTAACAATGAGCAGTTCTTC. The J gene is TRBJ2-1, the V gene TRBV5-1; D call uncertain. CDR1 and CDR2 from the germline V gene are SGHRS and YFSETQ. V lost 4 bases and J 5 bases, leaving 10 bases between the germline ends. CDR3 length equals 13 residues.

The chain links TRBV9 to TRBJ1-2, with D unclear. This CDR3 has 13 residues. The germline V gene has CDR1 SGDLS and CDR2 YYNGEE. With 0 bases removed from V and 4 bases from J, the gap between germline ends came to 7 bases. CDR3 loop: CASSVGGSYGYTF. CDR3 nucleotides: TGTGCCAGCAGCGTAGGAGGGTCCTATGGCTACACCTTC.

The gene calls are TRBV19 and TRBJ2-7, with a possible D match to TRBD2 (5 bases). The germline V gene encodes CDR1 LNHDA and CDR2 SQIVND (reference sequence). V was trimmed by 2 bases and J by 3 bases, leaving 8 bases between them. The CDR3 loop spans 13 amino acids. DNA for the CDR3: TGTGCCAGTAGTATAAACGGGAACTACGAGCAGTACTTC. Translation: CASSINGNYEQYF.

The chain uses TRBV9 and TRBJ1-1; tentative D call: TRBD1 (5 bases). This CDR3 has 15 amino acids. Trimming cost V 4 bases and J 3 bases, with 16 bases left between them. The germline CDR1 and CDR2 sequences are SGDLS and YYNGEE. CDR3 bases: TGTGCCAGCAGCCCCCGCGGGGGGTGGGACACTGAAGCTTTCTTT. Amino acid sequence: CASSPRGGWDTEAFF.

The chain carries TRBV5-1 and TRBJ2-3, with a tentative D call TRBD2 (6 bases). V was pared by 5 bases and J by 9 bases, with 22 bases between. The CDR3 length is 15 residues. Germline assignment: CDR1 SGHRS and CDR2 YFSETQ. The CDR3 loop reads CASRRIAEALSTQYF. DNA for the CDR3: TGCGCCAGCAGGCGTATAGCGGAGGCCCTATCAACGCAGTATTTT.